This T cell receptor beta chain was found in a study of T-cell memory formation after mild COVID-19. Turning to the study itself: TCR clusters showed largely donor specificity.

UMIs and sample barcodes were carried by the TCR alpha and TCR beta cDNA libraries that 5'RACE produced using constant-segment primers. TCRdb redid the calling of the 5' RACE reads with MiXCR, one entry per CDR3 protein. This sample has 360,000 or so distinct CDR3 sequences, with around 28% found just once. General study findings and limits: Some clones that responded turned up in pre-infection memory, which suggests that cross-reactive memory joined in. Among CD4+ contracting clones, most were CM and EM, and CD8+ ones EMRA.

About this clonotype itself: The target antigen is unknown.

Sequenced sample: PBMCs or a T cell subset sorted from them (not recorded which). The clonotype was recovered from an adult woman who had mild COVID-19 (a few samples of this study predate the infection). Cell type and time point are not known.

CDR3 protein: CAISAPLGSGTSSYNEQFF. CDR3 in DNA: TGTGCCATCAGCGCCCCCCTAGGGTCGGGGACCAGCTCCTACAATGAGCAGTTCTTC. The chain combines TRBV10-3 with TRBJ2-1; D possibly uses TRBD1 or TRBD2 (5 bases each). Germline V gene data show CDR1 as ENHRY and CDR2 as SYGVKD. Trimming shortened V by 6 bases and J by 0 bases, and 24 bases separated the two germline ends. The CDR3 is 19 residues long.